One and the same sample provided the 12 T cell receptor beta chains below, sequenced in a study of T cells in Graves' hyperthyroidism and ophthalmopathy. Template material for amplifying TCR beta CDR3 regions consisted of RNA transcripts. Researchers ran a first-round RT-PCR on the TCR CDR3 using the HTBI primer set. From the multiplex PCR reads, TCRdb called clonotypes with MiXCR, one entry per CDR3 protein. Of under 400,000 distinct CDR3 sequences in the sample, about 20% were seen once. The sample comprised blood. Source of these receptors: a woman in her forties or fifties with Graves' hyperthyroidism.

This chain links TRBV20-1 with TRBJ2-4; D gene unclear. Germline CDR1 is DFQATT and CDR2 is SNEGSKA (reference sequence). The CDR3 extends over 14 amino acids. Trimming stripped 0 bases from V and 2 bases from J, with 8 bases between. The CDR3 DNA sequence: TGCAGTGCTAGAGAGCCGGAACCCAAAAACATTCAGTACTTC. Translated: CSAREPEPKNIQYF.

This clonotype was counted many times. The genes are TRBV3-1 and TRBJ2-1; maybe TRBD2 (6 bases). Trimming removed 0 bases from V and 0 bases from J, with 9 bases in between. The CDR3 extends over 16 amino acids. Germline lookup yields CDR1 LGHDT and CDR2 YNNKEL (reference sequence). The CDR3 here is CASSQEAGSSYNEQFF. DNA of the CDR3: TGTGCCAGCAGCCAAGAGGCGGGGAGCTCCTACAATGAGCAGTTCTTC.

This chain links TRBV10-1 with TRBJ1-2; TRBD1 agrees at 9 bases. From germline, CDR1 is WNHNN and CDR2 SYGVQD (reference sequence). J was trimmed by 5 bases and V by 8 bases; bases with no gene match: 9. CDR3 size: 14 residues. The CDR3 sequence: CASRRTGEDYGYTF. For the CDR3, the DNA is TGCGCCAGCCGACGGACAGGGGAGGATTATGGCTACACCTTC.

V usage is TRBV5-1 and J usage is TRBJ2-3, with TRBD2 as a possible D gene (5 bases). The CDR3 length is 15 residues. Per germline, CDR1 SGHRS and CDR2 YFSETQ. Trimming removed 1 base from V and 2 bases from J, with 11 bases in between. The CDR3 DNA is TGCGCCAGCAGCTTGTCCCCGGGGTCCACAGATACGCAGTATTTT. It translates to CASSLSPGSTDTQYF.

In this sample, this clonotype turned up many times. The chain is built from TRBV5-1 and TRBJ2-7, with TRBD2 identical over 13 bases. V lost 3 bases and J lost 3; bases outside the gene matches: 6. In germline, CDR1 is SGHRS, CDR2 YFSETQ. The CDR3 length is 16 residues. The chain's CDR3 is CASSSGGTSGIYEQYF. The DNA of the CDR3 is TGCGCCAGCAGCTCGGGGGGGACTAGCGGGATCTACGAGCAGTACTTC.

This clonotype was recorded a few times. The rearrangement uses TRBV4-1 and TRBJ1-5, with D maybe TRBD1 (6 bases). Trimming took 4 bases from V and 0 from J, leaving 10 bases between them. The CDR3 has 15 residues. CDR1 is MGHRA, CDR2 YSYEKL, per germline. In DNA form, the CDR3 reads TGCGCCAGCAGCCTGGACAGCAATAGCAATCAGCCCCAGCATTTT. Translation gives CASSLDSNSNQPQHF.

This clonotype was counted between two and nine times. The chain couples TRBV3-1 to TRBJ2-2, with 11 bases fitting TRBD2. The CDR3 has 18 amino acids. The V segment lost 3 bases and the J segment 5 bases; nucleotides outside the gene matches: 11. Germline V gene lookup returns CDR1 LGHDT and CDR2 YNNKEL (reference sequence). The CDR3 here is CASSHSRSSGRYTGELFF. DNA of the CDR3: TGTGCCAGCAGCCATAGTAGGTCTAGCGGGAGGTATACCGGGGAGCTGTTTTTT.

This clonotype was seen only a few times. In DNA, the CDR3 is TGTGCCAGCAGTTTCGGGGGTTCCTCTGGAAACACCATATATTTT. Its protein product is CASSFGGSSGNTIYF. The chain uses TRBV12-3 or TRBV12-4 and TRBJ1-3; D possibly corresponds to TRBD1 (5 bases). V was pared by 3 bases and J by 0 bases, with 9 bases between. The CDR3 is 15 amino acids.

This clonotype was counted many times. The chain employs TRBV6-1 and TRBJ2-1, with TRBD2 matching over 12 bases. The CDR3 is made up of 19 amino acids. V shed 7 bases and J 0 bases; nucleotides not matched to a gene: 13. Germline CDR1 and CDR2: MNHNS and SASEGT. The CDR3: CASTPSGLAGLSSYNEQFF. For the CDR3, the DNA is TGTGCCAGCACCCCAAGCGGACTAGCGGGACTGAGCTCCTACAATGAGCAGTTCTTC.

The rearrangement joins TRBV6-2 or TRBV6-3 to TRBJ2-3; TRBD2 aligns across 8 bases. The CDR3 has 15 residues. The ends lost 6 bases at V and 1 base at J; junction bases unmatched: 6. CDR1 is MNHEY, CDR2 SVGEGT, per germline. CDR3 sequence reads: CASSLLSGGTDTQYF. For the CDR3, the DNA is TGTGCCAGCAGCCTCCTTAGCGGGGGCACAGATACGCAGTATTTT.

This clonotype showed up just a few times. The rearrangement joins TRBV20-1 to TRBJ2-6; 8 bases agree with TRBD1. Looked up from germline, CDR1 is DFQATT and CDR2 is SNEGSKA (reference sequence). The ends lost 2 bases at V and 0 bases at J; junction bases unmatched: 3. The CDR3 is 16 amino acids. In nucleotides, the CDR3 is TGCAGTGCTAGACTAGGACAGGGCTCTGGGGCCAACGTCCTGACTTTC. Protein sequence: CSARLGQGSGANVLTF.

The V gene is TRBV20-1, the J gene TRBJ2-7; 10 bases fit TRBD2. The germline CDR1 and CDR2 sequences are DFQATT and SNEGSKA (reference sequence). J was trimmed by 3 bases and V by 6 bases; bases with no gene match: 26. There are 20 residues in the CDR3. The CDR3 sequence: CSALILGGTSVQPEVYEQYF. The CDR3 DNA reads TGCAGTGCCCTGATCCTCGGGGGGACTAGCGTTCAACCAGAGGTCTACGAGCAGTACTTC.